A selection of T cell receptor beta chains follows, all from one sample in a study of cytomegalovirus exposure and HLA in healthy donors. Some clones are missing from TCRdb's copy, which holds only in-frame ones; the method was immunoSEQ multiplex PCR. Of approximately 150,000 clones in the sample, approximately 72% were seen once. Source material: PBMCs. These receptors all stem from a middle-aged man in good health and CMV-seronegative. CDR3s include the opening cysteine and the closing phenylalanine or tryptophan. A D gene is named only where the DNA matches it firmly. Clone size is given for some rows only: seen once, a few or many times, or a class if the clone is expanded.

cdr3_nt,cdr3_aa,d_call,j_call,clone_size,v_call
TGTGCCAGCAGCTGGGGGGGGCTGGCTGAAGCTTTCTTT,CASSWGGLAEAFF,-,TRBJ1-1,-,TRBV7-9
TGTGCCAGGGTCTTGGGGACAGTTCAAGAGACCCAGTACTTC,CARVLGTVQETQYF,TRBD1,TRBJ2-5,-,TRBV11-3
TGTGCCAGCAGCTTACCCCGCGGGAGGGGTGGAGACAATGAGCAGTTCTTC,CASSLPRGRGGDNEQFF,TRBD2,TRBJ2-1,-,TRBV7-2
TGTGCCAGCAGCTTAGGGAGGGGGCGTTCCCCGTACACCTTC,CASSLGRGRSPYTF,TRBD1,TRBJ1-2,few,TRBV13
TGTGCCTGGAGTACTCCCCCCCGGGGCGGGAGAGAATCCTACGAGCAGTACTTC,CAWSTPPRGGRESYEQYF,TRBD2,TRBJ2-7,once,TRBV30
TGTGCCAGCAGCTTAACTCCGGTCCAAGAGACCCAGTACTTC,CASSLTPVQETQYF,-,TRBJ2-5,-,TRBV5-6
TGTGCCAGCAGGCGGACAGGGGTTAACTATGGCTACACCTTC,CASRRTGVNYGYTF,TRBD1,TRBJ1-2,few,TRBV6-5
TGTGCCAGCATCCGACTCCCGGGACTAGACGTCACCAATGAGCAGTTCTTC,CASIRLPGLDVTNEQFF,TRBD2,TRBJ2-1,-,TRBV5-6
TGTGCCAGCAGCTACGACTCAAACACTGAAGCTTTCTTT,CASSYDSNTEAFF,-,TRBJ1-1,-,TRBV7-2
TGTGCCAGCAGCTCTCAGCGGGAGCCCTACAATGAGCAGTTCTTC,CASSSQREPYNEQFF,TRBD2,TRBJ2-1,few,TRBV7-2
TGTGCCAGCAGCTATGGGACAGGGTCCCCTTATGGCTACACCTTC,CASSYGTGSPYGYTF,TRBD1,TRBJ1-2,once,TRBV7-9
TGTGCCATCAGTGACAGGGATAGCAATCAGCCCCAGCATTTT,CAISDRDSNQPQHF,-,TRBJ1-5,-,TRBV10-3
TGTGCCAGCAGCTTGGCCAGCGGAGCCTACGAGCAGTACTTC,CASSLASGAYEQYF,-,TRBJ2-7,few,TRBV11-2
TGCGCCAGCAGTGAGCTTATGAACACCGGGGAGCTGTTTTTT,CASSELMNTGELFF,-,TRBJ2-2,-,TRBV10-1
TGTGCCAGCAGTTTCGGTAGCTCGAATGAGCAGTTCTTC,CASSFGSSNEQFF,-,TRBJ2-1,-,TRBV27
TGTGCCAGCAGCTTGGGGCGGGCGGCCGGGGAGCTGTTTTTT,CASSLGRAAGELFF,-,TRBJ2-2,-,TRBV5-4
TGTGCCAGTACAGCGGGTGGTAGGTGGGGCACAGATACGCAGTATTTT,CASTAGGRWGTDTQYF,-,TRBJ2-3,-,TRBV19
TGTGCCAGCAGCTTAGCCGATAATTCACCCCTCCACTTT,CASSLADNSPLHF,-,TRBJ1-6,-,TRBV7-9
TGTGCCAGCAGCACAAGTCCAGCGGGAGGAGCCTACGAGCAGTACTTC,CASSTSPAGGAYEQYF,TRBD2,TRBJ2-7,few,TRBV7-6
TGTGCCAGCAGCTTGGGACGGAGTAATGAAAAACTGTTTTTT,CASSLGRSNEKLFF,-,TRBJ1-4,-,TRBV5-8
TGTGCCATCAAACGACAGGGGCTCGACAATGAGCAGTTCTTC,CAIKRQGLDNEQFF,TRBD1,TRBJ2-1,-,TRBV10-3
TGTGCCAGCAGTGGGGGGAGGGGGGAGCAGTACTTC,CASSGGRGEQYF,-,TRBJ2-7,-,TRBV25-1